A selection of T cell receptor beta chains follows, all from one sample in a study of long-term antiretroviral therapy in people with HIV. Produced via immunoSEQ multiplex PCR; TCRdb's table is partial and in-frame only. This sample has tens of thousands of clones, with about 90% found just once. The input for sequencing was unsorted PBMCs, taken 2 years after starting antiretroviral therapy. These receptors originate from a man aged 45 to 65 with HIV. Each CDR3 is given with its conserved first and last residue. The D gene is left open where the match is weak. Rows may omit the clone size; those that give it use once, few, many or a size class.

D,J,size,length,V,CDR3,DNA
.,TRBJ2-1,.,15,TRBV6-5,CASSDRTISYNEQFF,TGTGCCAGCAGCGACAGGACAATCTCCTACAATGAGCAGTTCTTC
.,TRBJ2-6,medium-sized,15,TRBV9,CASTGAATGANVLTF,TGTGCCAGCACCGGGGCTGCAACTGGGGCCAACGTCCTGACTTTC
.,TRBJ2-5,.,15,TRBV28,CASSTTREAGETQYF,TGTGCCAGCAGTACGACTAGAGAGGCGGGAGAGACCCAGTACTTC
.,TRBJ2-7,.,12,TRBV30,CAWSARQDEQYF,TGTGCCTGGAGTGCCCGACAGGACGAGCAGTACTTC
.,TRBJ2-7,.,16,TRBV4-3,CASSQDRASPLYEQYF,TGCGCCAGCAGCCAAGATCGGGCTAGTCCCCTCTACGAGCAGTACTTC
.,TRBJ2-7,.,15,TRBV4-3,CASSQDARETYEQYF,TGCGCCAGCAGCCAAGATGCCAGGGAGACCTACGAGCAGTACTTC
TRBD1,TRBJ2-3,.,14,TRBV29-1,CSVAGQGATDTQYF,TGCAGCGTTGCCGGACAGGGGGCAACAGATACGCAGTATTTT
.,TRBJ1-6,.,17,TRBV4-3,CASSLKESSPDNSPLHF,TGCGCCAGCAGCCTCAAAGAAAGTTCGCCCGATAATTCACCCCTCCACTTT
.,TRBJ2-4,.,13,TRBV29-1,CSVVRTGKNIQYF,TGCAGCGTTGTTAGAACAGGGAAAAACATTCAGTACTTC
.,TRBJ1-1,.,12,TRBV19,CASTGMNTEAFF,TGTGCCAGTACGGGTATGAACACTGAAGCTTTCTTT
.,TRBJ1-2,.,13,TRBV15,CATSRWAGDGYTF,TGTGCCACCAGCAGATGGGCAGGGGATGGCTACACCTTC
.,TRBJ2-7,.,16,TRBV7-2,CASSLDVRRMAYEQYF,TGTGCCAGCAGCTTAGATGTCAGGAGGATGGCCTACGAGCAGTACTTC
TRBD1,TRBJ2-3,.,14,TRBV29-1,CSVLDRGGTDTQYF,TGCAGCGTTTTGGACAGGGGCGGCACAGATACGCAGTATTTT
TRBD1,TRBJ1-2,.,16,TRBV28,CASSMLPSGTGDGYTF,TGTGCCAGCAGCATGCTACCCTCGGGGACAGGGGATGGCTACACCTTC
.,TRBJ2-7,.,13,TRBV11-1,CASSLVWTYEQYF,TGTGCCAGCAGCCTCGTTTGGACCTACGAGCAGTACTTC
.,TRBJ2-6,.,16,TRBV10-3,CATEATGSSGANVLTF,TGTGCCACCGAAGCAACAGGTTCCTCTGGGGCCAACGTCCTGACTTTC
.,TRBJ2-7,.,16,TRBV4-1,CASSQDSAGLPYEQYF,TGCGCCAGCAGCCAAGATAGCGCAGGCCTTCCCTACGAGCAGTACTTC